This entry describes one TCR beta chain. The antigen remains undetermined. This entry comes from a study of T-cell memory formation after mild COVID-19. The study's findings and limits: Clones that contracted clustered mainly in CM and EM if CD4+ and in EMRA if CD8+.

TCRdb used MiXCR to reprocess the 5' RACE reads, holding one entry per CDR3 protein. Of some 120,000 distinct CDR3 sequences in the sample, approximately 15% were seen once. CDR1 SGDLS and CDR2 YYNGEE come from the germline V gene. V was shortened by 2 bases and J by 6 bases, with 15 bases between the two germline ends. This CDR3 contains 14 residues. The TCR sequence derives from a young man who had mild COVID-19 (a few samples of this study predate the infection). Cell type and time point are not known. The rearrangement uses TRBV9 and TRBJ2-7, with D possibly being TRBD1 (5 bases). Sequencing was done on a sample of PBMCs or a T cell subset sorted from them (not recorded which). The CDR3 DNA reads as TGTGCCAGCAGCGTGACTGGCAGGGTTCGCGAGCAGTACTTC. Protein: CASSVTGRVREQYF.